These 16 T cell receptor beta chains were all obtained from the same sample, sequenced in a study of blood T cell repertoires in COVID-19. Produced via immunoSEQ multiplex PCR; TCRdb's table is partial and in-frame only. The table includes 200,000 or so clones, less than 90% detected once. The sample was PBMCs or T cells enriched from blood (not recorded which). All receptors derive from a woman younger than 45 who had recovered from COVID-19.

This clone was counted a few times. This rearrangement joins TRBV4-2 to TRBJ2-7; 8 nucleotides match TRBD1. The V gene's germline CDR1 is LGHNA and CDR2 YNFKEQ. This CDR3 is 15 amino acids long. The J segment lost 7 bases and the V segment lost 0 bases, leaving 8 bases of the junction unmatched. CDR3 loop: CASSQEWTGLREQYF. CDR3 nucleotides: TGTGCCAGCAGCCAAGAATGGACAGGGCTGAGGGAGCAGTACTTC.

This clone has a single count. The V gene is TRBV6-5, the J gene TRBJ1-2, with 8 positions matching TRBD1. The V and J ends lost 2 bases and 6 bases, in that order; junction bases with no gene match: 5. The CDR3 consists of 14 residues. Germline CDR1 MNHEY, CDR2 SVGAGI. The CDR3 protein is CASSYRDRLDGYTF. The CDR3 coding sequence is TGTGCCAGCAGTTACAGGGACAGGTTAGATGGCTACACCTTC.

V gene TRBV9 combines with J gene TRBJ2-5, with TRBD1 identical over 7 bases. The ends lost 4 bases at V and 1 base at J; junction bases unmatched: 10. In germline, CDR1 is SGDLS, CDR2 YYNGEE. The CDR3 is made up of 16 amino acids. As DNA, the CDR3 is TGTGCCAGCAGCCCACAGGGGTTTCGGAGCCAAGAGACCCAGTACTTC. Protein product: CASSPQGFRSQETQYF.

This rearrangement joins TRBV27 to TRBJ2-7; no firm D call. V was clipped by 3 bases and J by 7 bases, with 10 bases between them. Germline CDR1 and CDR2: MNHEY and SMNVEV (reference sequence). This CDR3 contains 12 residues. The CDR3, as DNA: TGTGCCAGCAGTTTTCCGGGTCGGGAGCAGTACTTC. It codes for CASSFPGREQYF.

The chain recombines TRBV9 with TRBJ2-1; 11 nucleotides line up with TRBD2. The germline CDR1 and CDR2 sequences are SGDLS and YYNGEE. CDR3 length equals 18 residues. J lost 7 bases, V lost 0 bases, and 12 bases had no gene match. The CDR3 reads CASSVVASGGSGMNEQFF. CDR3 sequence (DNA): TGTGCCAGCAGCGTAGTGGCTAGCGGGGGGTCCGGTATGAATGAGCAGTTCTTC.

V and J are TRBV28 and TRBJ1-4; D is perhaps TRBD1 (5 bases). There are 14 residues in the CDR3. Germline V gene sequence: CDR1 MDHEN, CDR2 SYDVKM. Trimming pared 8 bases from V and 0 bases from J, leaving 10 bases between. As DNA, the CDR3 is TGTGCCAGCCGCCGGGGGGCAACTAATGAAAAACTGTTTTTT. It yields the protein CASRRGATNEKLFF.

The chain links TRBV10-3 to TRBJ2-1; 8 bases fit TRBD2. The germline V gene has CDR1 ENHRY and CDR2 SYGVKD. Trimming took 2 bases from V and 3 from J; bases not matched to a gene: 6. The CDR3 covers 16 residues. The CDR3, as DNA: TGTGCCATCAGTGAGACGACTAGCGTCGACTACAATGAGCAGTTCTTC. Its translation: CAISETTSVDYNEQFF.

This clone was seen more than once but under ten times. The rearrangement uses TRBV5-5 and TRBJ2-2, with a tentative D call TRBD1 (6 bases). Germline V CDR1 and CDR2: SGHKS, YYEKEE (reference sequence). The CDR3 length is 15 residues. Trimming stripped 5 bases from V and 1 base from J, with 12 bases between. The CDR3 region is CASSSDSGNTGELFF. The DNA of the CDR3 is TGTGCCAGCAGTTCGGACAGTGGGAACACCGGGGAGCTGTTTTTT.

The chain uses TRBV11-1 and TRBJ2-1; the match to TRBD1 covers 8 bases. CDR1 SGHAT and CDR2 FQDESV come from the germline V gene (reference sequence). The CDR3 runs to 15 residues. J lost 5 bases, V lost 3 bases, and 6 bases had no gene match. The CDR3 region is CASSLDRVGNNEQFF. CDR3 sequence (DNA): TGTGCCAGCAGCTTGGACAGGGTCGGGAACAATGAGCAGTTCTTC.

J is TRBJ2-2 and V is TRBV9; TRBD2 matches 15 bases. Per the germline V gene, CDR1 is SGDLS and CDR2 is YYNGEE. The CDR3 is 18 residues long. V lost 4 bases, J lost 7 bases, and 11 bases stayed unmatched. CDR3 protein: CASSTRTSGGAFGGELFF. The CDR3 bases are TGTGCCAGCAGCACCCGGACTAGCGGGGGGGCCTTCGGCGGGGAGCTGTTTTTT.

The J gene is TRBJ2-1, the V gene TRBV14, with 7 bases identical to TRBD1. Germline V gene data show CDR1 as SGHDN and CDR2 as FVKESK. With 9 bases clipped from V and 10 bases from J, the junction kept 12 bases outside the gene matches. This CDR3 has 13 residues. Here the CDR3 reads CASTDRVLGEQFF. The CDR3 nucleotides are TGTGCCAGTACCGACAGGGTTTTAGGGGAGCAGTTCTTC.

This sequence joins TRBV9 and TRBJ2-7; 11 nucleotides line up with TRBD1. V dropped 0 bases and J dropped 4; count of bases not matched to a gene: 9. The length of the CDR3 is 17 residues. Germline V gene data show CDR1 as SGDLS and CDR2 as YYNGEE. CDR3 loop: CASSVGGPGQGEYEQYF. CDR3 nucleotides: TGTGCCAGCAGCGTAGGAGGGCCGGGACAGGGGGAGTACGAGCAGTACTTC.

This clone was found a few times. The chain has TRBV14 and TRBJ1-6, with D perhaps matching TRBD1 (5 bases). The CDR3 is 13 amino acids. V was cut by 7 bases and J by 6 bases, with 10 bases left in between. CDR1 is SGHDN, CDR2 FVKESK, per germline. CDR3 amino acids: CASNPGGNSPLHF. The CDR3 region has the DNA TGTGCCAGCAACCCGGGGGGTAATTCACCCCTCCACTTT.

This chain joins TRBV7-9 and TRBJ1-5, with D possibly TRBD1 on 5 matching bases. V shed 3 bases and J shed 6 bases, with 12 bases lying between them. CDR3 size: 14 residues. Germline V gene data show CDR1 as SEHNR and CDR2 as FQNEAQ (reference sequence). CDR3 nucleotide sequence: TGTGCCAGCAGCTTCTCGGAGGGACCTCAGCCCCAGCATTTT. Translated, it gives CASSFSEGPQPQHF. The whole variable domain, filled in from reference TRBV7-9 and TRBJ1-5, reads DTGVSQNPRHKITKRGQNVTFRCDPISEHNRLYWYRQTLGQGPEFLTYFQNEAQLEKSRLLSDRFSAERPKGSFSTLEIQRTEQGDSAMYLCASSFSEGPQPQHFGDGTRLSIL.

The CDR3 DNA sequence: TGTGCCAGCAGCTTGAGTAGAAGCACAGATACGCAGTATTTT. Amino acids: CASSLSRSTDTQYF. The genes are TRBV11-3 and TRBJ2-3, with D unresolved. Germline V CDR1 and CDR2: SGHNT, YENEEA. This CDR3 is 14 amino acids long. V dropped 3 bases and J dropped 0 bases, with 7 bases sitting between them.

V and J are TRBV28 and TRBJ1-1; D is unresolved. V was shortened by 4 bases and J by 3 bases, with 9 bases between the two germline ends. The germline gives CDR1 MDHEN, CDR2 SYDVKM. There are 13 residues in the CDR3. CDR3 sequence reads: CASSSEEYTEAFF. The CDR3, as DNA: TGTGCCAGCAGTTCCGAGGAGTACACTGAAGCTTTCTTT. Supplemented by reference TRBV28 and TRBJ1-1, the full variable domain reads DVKVTQSSRYLVKRTGEKVFLECVQDMDHENMFWYRQDPGLGLRLIYFSYDVKMKEKGDIPEGYSVSREKKERFSLILESASTNQTSMYLCASSSEEYTEAFFGQGTRLTVV.